One sample yielded the 22 T cell receptor beta chains listed below, sequenced in a study of CD4+ T cells in melanoma (dated by TCRdb to between 2021 and 2023). Receptor libraries were prepared by the immunoSEQ multiplex PCR assay. TCRdb took this table from immuneACCESS and kept in-frame rearrangements with V and J called. Such tables lack part of the clones; where checked against another copy, unresolved V genes explain under half of the gap, and the rest is unexplained. Here the sample has about 110,000 clones; 92% occur a single time. The top ten clones comprise about 3.3% of the sample. Sequencing input: peripheral blood. These receptors were taken from a human donor with melanoma.

The rearrangement joins TRBV11-2 to TRBJ2-1, with TRBD2 as a possible D gene (5 bases). Trimming stripped 5 bases from V and 4 bases from J, with 15 bases between. Germline loops: CDR1 SGHAT, CDR2 FQNNGV. CDR3 length equals 15 residues. This chain's CDR3 is CASSPFYGEYNEQFF. The CDR3, as DNA: TGTGCCAGCAGCCCCTTCTACGGGGAGTACAATGAGCAGTTCTTC.

The chain combines TRBV19 with TRBJ2-1; D is perhaps TRBD2 (5 bases). The CDR3 is 15 residues long. V was clipped by 1 base and J by 0 bases, with 7 bases between them. Germline CDR1 is LNHDA and CDR2 is SQIVND (reference sequence). The CDR3, as DNA: TGTGCCAGTAGTATAGTGGGAGCCTCCTACAATGAGCAGTTCTTC. Its protein is CASSIVGASYNEQFF. Filled out from reference TRBV19 and TRBJ2-1, the complete variable domain reads DGGITQSPKYLFRKEGQNVTLSCEQNLNHDAMYWYRQDPGQGLRLIYYSQIVNDFQKGDIAEGYSVSREKKESFPLTVTSAQKNPTAFYLCASSIVGASYNEQFFGPGTRLTVL.

The chain carries TRBV7-7 and TRBJ2-3; 10 positions match TRBD1. J lost 6 bases, V lost 4 bases, and 10 bases had no gene match. Germline-derived CDR1 and CDR2 are SSHAT and FNYEAQ (reference sequence). CDR3 size: 16 residues. In DNA form, the CDR3 reads TGTGCCAGCAGCTCGGGACAGGGGTTTAGCCCCGATACGCAGTATTTT. As protein: CASSSGQGFSPDTQYF.

This chain uses TRBV7-2 with TRBJ2-1; 10 nucleotides line up with TRBD2. The length of the CDR3 is 17 residues. The germline CDR1 and CDR2 sequences are SGHTA and FQGNSA. The V gene end was trimmed by 3 bases and the J gene end by 4 bases; junction bases not matched to a gene: 9. The CDR3 region has the DNA TGTGCCAGCAGCTTCTTTCCCGGACTAGCGGATTACAATGAGCAGTTCTTC. Encoded protein: CASSFFPGLADYNEQFF.

The sample holds one count of this clone. The chain recombines TRBV5-1 with TRBJ2-1, with D perhaps TRBD1 (5 bases). CDR1 and CDR2 (germline): SGHRS, YFSETQ. The CDR3 runs 11 residues. Trimming removed 8 bases from V and 8 bases from J, with 11 bases in between. The CDR3 is CASSPGYEQFF. The CDR3 region has the DNA TGCGCCAGTTCCCCAGGGTATGAGCAGTTCTTC.

This chain connects TRBV9 to TRBJ2-7; 9 bases are shared with TRBD1. Trimming cost V 2 bases and J 2 bases; bases outside gene matches: 14. Germline values: CDR1 SGDLS, CDR2 YYNGEE. CDR3 length: 18 residues. CDR3 amino acids: CASSVTTGTGKGTYEQYF. The CDR3 DNA reads as TGTGCCAGCAGCGTTACAACCGGGACAGGGAAGGGAACCTACGAGCAGTACTTC. Together with reference TRBV9 and TRBJ2-7, the CDR3 gives the full variable domain: DSGVTQTPKHLITATGQRVTLRCSPRSGDLSVYWYQQSLDQGLQFLIQYYNGEERAKGNILERFSAQQFPDLHSELNLSSLELGDSALYFCASSVTTGTGKGTYEQYFGPGTRLTVT.

The chain recombines TRBV5-1 with TRBJ1-1; D gene uncertain. Germline V lookup: CDR1 SGHRS, CDR2 YFSETQ. Trimming took 2 bases from V and 1 from J, leaving 6 bases between them. CDR3 length: 13 residues. CDR3 in amino acids: CASSLHWNTEAFF. DNA for the CDR3: TGCGCCAGCAGCTTACACTGGAACACTGAAGCTTTCTTT.

The chain combines TRBV25-1 with TRBJ2-5; 7 nucleotides line up with TRBD2. The end of the DNA fits TRBJ2-7 better, so the J call may be wrong. Germline-derived CDR1 and CDR2 are MGHDK and SYGVNS. The CDR3 sequence is 16 residues long. CDR3 loop: CASIGPYGGGHYEQYF. Written as DNA, the CDR3 is TGTGCCAGCATAGGACCCTATGGGGGAGGGCACTACGAGCAGTACTTC.

The chain joins TRBV4-2 to TRBJ2-3; unclear D gene. Germline CDR1 is LGHNA and CDR2 is YNFKEQ. V lost 0 bases and J 0 bases, leaving 7 bases between the germline ends. CDR3 length equals 15 residues. The CDR3 loop is CASSQEWRSTDTQYF. The CDR3 DNA reads TGTGCCAGCAGCCAAGAGTGGCGAAGCACAGATACGCAGTATTTT.

V gene TRBV19 combines with J gene TRBJ2-7, with D perhaps matching TRBD1 or TRBD2 (5 bases each). Trimming removed 5 bases at V and 7 bases at J, with 15 bases between. The CDR3 sequence is 13 residues long. CDR1 and CDR2 from the germline V gene are LNHDA and SQIVND (reference sequence). The CDR3 region is CASSLRGDGEQYF. CDR3 in DNA: TGTGCCAGTAGTCTAAGGGGAGACGGAGAGCAGTACTTC.

The chain combines TRBV7-9 with TRBJ2-2, with D perhaps TRBD2 (5 bases). V was trimmed by 4 bases and J by 2 bases, leaving 20 bases between them. Germline V gives CDR1 SEHNR, CDR2 FQNEAQ (reference sequence). This CDR3 has 18 residues. The CDR3 nucleotides read TGTGCCAGCAGCTCGTCAGACGGACTCCTATCCAACACCGGGGAGCTGTTTTTT. Its protein product is CASSSSDGLLSNTGELFF.

The V call is TRBV5-1, the J call TRBJ2-2; D is ambiguous. Trimming removed 2 bases at V and 1 base at J, with 9 bases between. The CDR3 totals 15 residues. The germline V gene has CDR1 SGHRS and CDR2 YFSETQ. The CDR3 nucleotides are TGCGCCAGCAGCTTAAACGCAGTGAACACCGGGGAGCTGTTTTTT. This encodes CASSLNAVNTGELFF. The entire variable domain, with the rest obtained from reference TRBV5-1 and TRBJ2-2, is as follows: KAGVTQTPRYLIKTRGQQVTLSCSPISGHRSVSWYQQTPGQGLQFLFEYFSETQRNKGNFPGRFSGRQFSNSRSEMNVSTLELGDSALYLCASSLNAVNTGELFFGEGSRLTVL.

The V and J genes are TRBV19 and TRBJ2-3, with 8 bases fitting TRBD1. The CDR3 is 16 amino acids. CDR1 LNHDA and CDR2 SQIVND come from the germline V gene (reference sequence). The junction had 12 bases not matched to a gene; V was cut back by 5 bases and J by 5 bases. This CDR3 is CASSSPDRGGGDTQYF. As DNA, the CDR3 is TGTGCCAGTAGTTCCCCCGACAGGGGAGGCGGAGATACGCAGTATTTT.

The chain recombines TRBV27 with TRBJ1-4, with D possibly matching TRBD1 (5 bases). Germline lookup yields CDR1 MNHEY and CDR2 SMNVEV (reference sequence). Trimming shortened V by 5 bases and J by 8 bases, and 15 bases separated the two germline ends. CDR3 length: 14 amino acids. CDR3 nucleotide sequence: TGTGCCAGCAGTGGAGGGGTATGGGGAGAAAAACTGTTTTTT. This codes for CASSGGVWGEKLFF.

This chain joins TRBV21-1 and TRBJ2-7; the tabulated D call, TRBD2, remains unverified against the DNA. TRBV21-1 is listed as a pseudogene. This CDR3 has 14 residues. CDR3 DNA sequence: TGTGCCAGCAGCAACGGACGGGGAGCCTACGAGCAGTACTTC. Protein: CASSNGRGAYEQYF.

The chain uses TRBV7-8 and TRBJ1-3; possible D gene TRBD1, 6 bases. The V gene's germline CDR1 is SGHVS and CDR2 FQNEAQ. Trimming removed 1 base at V and 11 bases at J, with 12 bases between. The CDR3 runs 13 residues. The CDR3 sequence: CASSLDPHRAIYF. The CDR3, as DNA: TGTGCCAGCAGCTTAGATCCCCACAGGGCCATATATTTT.

The V call is TRBV7-2, the J call TRBJ2-7, with 7 nucleotides matching TRBD2. From germline, CDR1 is SGHTA and CDR2 FQGNSA. The junction had 5 bases not matched to a gene; V was cut back by 2 bases and J by 4 bases. CDR3 length equals 14 residues. The CDR3 DNA follows: TGTGCCAGCAGCTTAAGCGGGACTCAGTACGAGCAGTACTTC. Protein product: CASSLSGTQYEQYF.

This chain links TRBV7-6 with TRBJ2-7; 7 positions agree with TRBD2. From germline, CDR1 is SGHVS and CDR2 FNYEAQ. CDR3 length: 14 residues. Germline trimming cut 6 bases from V and 0 bases from J; bases unmatched to any gene: 5. The CDR3 DNA reads TGTGCCAGCAGACCGACTAGCTACTCCTACGAGCAGTACTTC. Residues: CASRPTSYSYEQYF.

The gene calls are TRBV7-2 and TRBJ2-6, with TRBD2 matching over 12 bases. The CDR3 totals 16 residues. Germline CDR1 is SGHTA and CDR2 is FQGNSA. Trimming at V came to 0 bases and at J to 13 bases, leaving 7 bases not matched to a gene. CDR3 in amino acids: CASSLAPPTSGGVLTF. CDR3 in DNA: TGTGCCAGCAGCTTAGCCCCGCCGACTAGCGGGGGTGTCCTGACTTTC. Variable domain in full (rest from reference TRBV7-2 and TRBJ2-6): GAGVSQSPSNKVTEKGKDVELRCDPISGHTALYWYRQSLGQGLEFLIYFQGNSAPDKSGLPSDRFSAERTGGSVSTLTIQRTQQEDSAVYLCASSLAPPTSGGVLTFGAGSRLTVL.

The chain employs TRBV19 and TRBJ2-7; 10 bases align to TRBD2. The CDR3 is 14 residues long. With V trimmed by 5 bases and J by 3 bases, 4 bases remained unmatched. In germline, CDR1 is LNHDA, CDR2 SQIVND (reference sequence). DNA of the CDR3: TGTGCCAGTAGTCCCCTAGCGGGGGTCTACGAGCAGTACTTC. Its translation is CASSPLAGVYEQYF.

This chain connects TRBV6-5 to TRBJ1-1, with 8 bases fitting TRBD1. The CDR3 sequence is 14 residues long. Germline values: CDR1 MNHEY, CDR2 SVGAGI. Trimming removed 7 bases from V and 3 bases from J; junction bases left unmatched: 7. CDR3 bases: TGTGCCAGCAAGACTCAGGGGGCTTACACTGAAGCTTTCTTT. Translation gives CASKTQGAYTEAFF.

This chain uses TRBV5-1 with TRBJ2-3; D is unresolved. CDR1 and CDR2 from the germline V gene are SGHRS and YFSETQ. This CDR3 region has 15 residues. Trimming shortened V by 1 base and J by 2 bases, and 11 bases separated the two germline ends. Written as DNA, the CDR3 is TGCGCCAGCAGCTTGTCTTTGGGCAACACAGATACGCAGTATTTT. As protein: CASSLSLGNTDTQYF.